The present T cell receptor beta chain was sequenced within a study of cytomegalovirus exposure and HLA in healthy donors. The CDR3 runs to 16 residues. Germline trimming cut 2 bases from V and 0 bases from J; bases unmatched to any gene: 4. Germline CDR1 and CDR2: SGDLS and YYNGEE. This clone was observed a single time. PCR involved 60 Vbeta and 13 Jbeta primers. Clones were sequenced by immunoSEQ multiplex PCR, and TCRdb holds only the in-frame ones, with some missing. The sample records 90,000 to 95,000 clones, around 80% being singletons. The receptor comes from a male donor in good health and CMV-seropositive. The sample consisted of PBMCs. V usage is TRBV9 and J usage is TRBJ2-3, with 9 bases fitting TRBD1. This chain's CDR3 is CASSVPGQGSTDTQYF. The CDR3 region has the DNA TGTGCCAGCAGCGTCCCGGGACAGGGAAGCACAGATACGCAGTATTTT.